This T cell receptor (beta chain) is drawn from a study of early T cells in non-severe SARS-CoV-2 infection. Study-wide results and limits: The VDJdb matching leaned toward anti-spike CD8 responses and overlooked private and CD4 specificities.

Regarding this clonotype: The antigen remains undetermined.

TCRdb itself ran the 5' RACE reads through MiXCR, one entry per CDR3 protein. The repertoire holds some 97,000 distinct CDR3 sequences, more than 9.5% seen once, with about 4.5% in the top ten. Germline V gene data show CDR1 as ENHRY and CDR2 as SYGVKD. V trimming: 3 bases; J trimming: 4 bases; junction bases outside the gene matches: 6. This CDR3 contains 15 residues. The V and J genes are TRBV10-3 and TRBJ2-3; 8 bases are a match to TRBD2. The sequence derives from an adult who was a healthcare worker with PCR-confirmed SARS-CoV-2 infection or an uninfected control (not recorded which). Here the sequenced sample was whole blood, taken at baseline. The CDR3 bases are TGTGCCATCAGTGACAGGCGGGAGGTTCCAGATACGCAGTATTTT. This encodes CAISDRREVPDTQYF.